The 3 T cell receptor beta chains in this list originate from one sample, sequenced in a study of blood T cell repertoires in COVID-19 (dated by TCRdb to 2020 to 2022). Library method: the immunoSEQ multiplex PCR assay. The clones in this table, taken by TCRdb from immuneACCESS, are in-frame only. Not every clone is retained; where verified, under half of the shortfall comes from an unresolved V gene, and the cause of the rest is unknown. The sample table contains roughly 150,000 clones; only one count was recorded for 70% to 90% of them. 6% of the sample comes from the top ten. Specimen: PBMCs or T cells enriched from blood (not recorded which). The receptors were gathered from a man aged 40-49 years who had recovered from COVID-19.

CDR3 protein: CASTWRGGPYEQYV. CDR3 coding DNA: TGTGCCAGCACTTGGCGGGGGGGCCCATACGAGCAGTACGTC. The V and J genes are TRBV2 and TRBJ2-7; TRBD2 agrees at 9 bases. The CDR3 runs to 14 residues. Germline-derived CDR1 and CDR2 are SNHLY and FYNNEI. V shed 7 bases and J 4 bases; nucleotides not matched to a gene: 8.

V is TRBV11-3 and J is TRBJ2-2; D perhaps matches TRBD1 (5 bases). Deletions cut 6 bases from V and 5 bases from J, with 7 bases between. CDR3 length equals 12 residues. Per germline, CDR1 SGHNT and CDR2 YENEEA. The CDR3 bases are TGTGCCAGCAGACCAGGGACCGGGGAGCTGTTTTTT. It codes for CASRPGTGELFF.

J is TRBJ1-5 and V is TRBV25-1; a weak D match, TRBD1 (5 bases). Trimming left V 5 bases short and J 2 bases short, with 13 bases between. Germline V gives CDR1 MGHDK, CDR2 SYGVNS. The CDR3 extends over 15 amino acids. The CDR3, as DNA: TGTGCCAGCAGTCGCCAGGGCGACGGCAATCAGCCCCAGCATTTT. Translation: CASSRQGDGNQPQHF.